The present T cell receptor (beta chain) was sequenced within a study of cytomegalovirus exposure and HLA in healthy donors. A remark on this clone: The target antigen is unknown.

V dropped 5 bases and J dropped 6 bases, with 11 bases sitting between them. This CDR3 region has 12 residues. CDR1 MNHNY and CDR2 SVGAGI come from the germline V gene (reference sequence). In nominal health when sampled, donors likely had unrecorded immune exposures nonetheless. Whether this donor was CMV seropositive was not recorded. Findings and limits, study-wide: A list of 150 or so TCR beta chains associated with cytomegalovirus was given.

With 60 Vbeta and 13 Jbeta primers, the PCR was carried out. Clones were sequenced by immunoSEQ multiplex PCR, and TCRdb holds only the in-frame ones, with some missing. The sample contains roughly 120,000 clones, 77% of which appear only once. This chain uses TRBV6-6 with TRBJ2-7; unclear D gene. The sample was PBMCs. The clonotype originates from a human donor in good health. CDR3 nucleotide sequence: TGTGCCAGCAGTCAGAATGTCCGCGAGCAGTACTTC. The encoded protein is CASSQNVREQYF.